These 22 T cell receptor beta chains came from one sample sequenced in a study of T cells in Graves' hyperthyroidism and ophthalmopathy. RNA transcripts gave rise to amplified TCR beta CDR3 regions. The HTBI primer set was used in a first-round RT-PCR of the TCR CDR3. In TCRdb, the multiplex PCR reads were re-called with MiXCR into one record per CDR3 protein. In the table there are roughly 550,000 distinct CDR3 sequences, roughly a sixth of which are singletons. Sequencing was carried out using blood. Every receptor here comes from a woman aged 30 to 39 with Graves' ophthalmopathy.

This clonotype occurred many times. The rearrangement uses TRBV29-1 and TRBJ2-3, with D possibly matching TRBD2 (6 bases). The ends were cut back, 6 bases at V and 2 bases at J, with 12 bases in the middle. Per the germline V gene, CDR1 is SQVTM and CDR2 is ANQGSEA. CDR3 length: 13 residues. As DNA, the CDR3 is TGCAGCGTGAGCGGGTCCGTCACAGATACGCAGTATTTT. Translated: CSVSGSVTDTQYF.

This clonotype was seen many times. The CDR3 bases are TGTGCCTCCAGGGGGGGCCCACCCATGAACACTGAAGCTTTCTTT. Translating it yields CASRGGPPMNTEAFF. The chain links TRBV30 to TRBJ1-1; 7 positions match TRBD1. V gave up 7 bases and J gave up 0 bases; unmatched junction bases: 11. Looked up from germline, CDR1 is GTSNPN and CDR2 is SVGIG (reference sequence). The CDR3 loop spans 15 amino acids.

This clonotype came up many times. This chain connects TRBV7-8 to TRBJ1-5; TRBD1 might be the D (5 bases). V gave up 0 bases and J gave up 4 bases, with 13 bases separating them. Germline loops: CDR1 SGHVS, CDR2 FQNEAQ. The CDR3 is 16 amino acids. CDR3 amino acids: CASSLADTGGNQPQHF. The CDR3 coding sequence is TGTGCCAGCAGCTTAGCTGACACCGGGGGAAATCAGCCCCAGCATTTT. Supplemented by reference TRBV7-8 and TRBJ1-5, the full variable domain reads GAGVSQSPRYKVAKRGQDVALRCDPISGHVSLFWYQQALGQGPEFLTYFQNEAQLDKSGLPSDRFFAERPEGSVSTLKIQRTQQEDSAVYLCASSLADTGGNQPQHFGDGTRLSIL.

This chain uses TRBV20-1 with TRBJ1-5; TRBD1 is a possible D gene (5 bases). V lost 5 bases and J lost 7, with 9 bases in between. The CDR3 runs 11 residues. Per germline, CDR1 DFQATT and CDR2 SNEGSKA (reference sequence). The chain's CDR3 is CSAGAPQPQHF. The DNA for the CDR3 is TGCAGTGCTGGGGCCCCGCAGCCCCAGCATTTT.

CDR3 sequence (DNA): TGTGCCAGCAGCCCCGGGACAGGAACTGGGGCCAACGTCCTGACTTTC. Its protein product is CASSPGTGTGANVLTF. The V and J genes are TRBV27 and TRBJ2-6, with 8 bases matching TRBD1. V lost 6 bases and J lost 2; bases outside the gene matches: 6. This CDR3 has 16 residues. Germline assignment: CDR1 MNHEY and CDR2 SMNVEV (reference sequence).

This clonotype was found many times. DNA of the CDR3: TGCGCCAGCAGCCAAGATTCTGGTCGGAGCTCCTACGAGCAGTACTTC. Encoded protein: CASSQDSGRSSYEQYF. The chain joins TRBV4-3 to TRBJ2-7; D not resolved. Germline lookup yields CDR1 LGHNA and CDR2 YSLEER. This CDR3 contains 16 residues. Trimming left V 0 bases short and J 0 bases short, with 12 bases between.

This clonotype has a count of ten or more. The CDR3 here is CSARWGQVYGYTF. CDR3 nucleotide sequence: TGCAGTGCTAGATGGGGACAGGTCTATGGCTACACCTTC. The chain carries TRBV20-1 and TRBJ1-2; 8 bases line up with TRBD1. Trimming removed 2 bases from V and 4 bases from J; junction bases left unmatched: 3. The CDR3 has 13 amino acids. CDR1 DFQATT and CDR2 SNEGSKA come from the germline V gene (reference sequence).

This clonotype appeared many times. The genes are TRBV28 and TRBJ2-7; D not certain. The CDR3 is 13 amino acids. Germline loops: CDR1 MDHEN, CDR2 SYDVKM. V was trimmed by 3 bases and J by 4 bases, leaving 10 bases between them. This chain's CDR3 is CASSLTPMYEQYF. The CDR3, as DNA: TGTGCCAGCAGTTTGACACCCATGTACGAGCAGTACTTC.

The chain combines TRBV6-2 or TRBV6-3 with TRBJ2-1; TRBD2 matches at 13 bases. This CDR3 is 20 amino acids long. Germline V CDR1 and CDR2: MNHEY, SVGEGT. The V segment lost 0 bases and the J segment 5 bases; nucleotides outside the gene matches: 13. The CDR3 nucleotides are TGTGCCAGCAGTTACTCCACTAGAGGACTAGCGGGAGTGGGAGACAATGAGCAGTTCTTC. Its translation is CASSYSTRGLAGVGDNEQFF.

This clonotype has at least ten counts. The chain carries TRBV9 and TRBJ2-3; TRBD2 agrees at 8 bases. CDR3 length: 15 residues. CDR1 is SGDLS, CDR2 YYNGEE, per germline. V shed 6 bases, J shed 2 bases, and the junction held 8 bases outside the gene matches. The CDR3 sequence is CASNSAGGYTDTQYF. The CDR3 coding sequence is TGTGCCAGCAACTCGGCGGGAGGATACACAGATACGCAGTATTTT.

This clonotype was counted at least ten times. The chain is built from TRBV7-9 and TRBJ1-1, with a weak D call TRBD1 (5 bases). Germline V gene lookup returns CDR1 SEHNR and CDR2 FQNEAQ (reference sequence). The length of the CDR3 is 14 residues. The germline V and J ends were trimmed by 3 bases and 0 bases, with 8 bases remaining between them. This CDR3 is CASSFDSMNTEAFF. As DNA, the CDR3 is TGTGCCAGCAGCTTTGACAGCATGAACACTGAAGCTTTCTTT.

This clonotype came up many times. The chain carries TRBV30 and TRBJ1-5; 8 bases agree with TRBD1. J was trimmed by 6 bases and V by 3 bases; bases with no gene match: 16. Germline CDR1 and CDR2: GTSNPN and SVGIG (reference sequence). This CDR3 has 17 amino acids. This chain's CDR3 is CAWSPGQVIGLSQPQHF. The DNA of the CDR3 is TGTGCCTGGAGCCCGGGACAGGTTATTGGTCTAAGTCAGCCCCAGCATTTT.

This clonotype was observed many times. The V call is TRBV6-1, the J call TRBJ2-7; 11 nucleotides match TRBD2. The V gene end was trimmed by 5 bases and the J gene end by 3 bases; junction bases not matched to a gene: 6. This CDR3 has 15 residues. Germline V lookup: CDR1 MNHNS, CDR2 SASEGT. CDR3 coding DNA: TGTGCCAGCAGTCGAGGGACTAGCGGAAACTACGAGCAGTACTTC. It translates to CASSRGTSGNYEQYF.

CDR3 coding DNA: TGCGCCAGCAGCCAAGATCAGGATAACTATGGCTACACCTTC. This sequence encodes CASSQDQDNYGYTF. The rearrangement links TRBV4-1 to TRBJ1-2; unclear D gene. Per germline, CDR1 MGHRA and CDR2 YSYEKL. This CDR3 has 14 amino acids. V lost 0 bases and J lost 1, with 6 bases in between.

This clonotype was observed a few times. DNA of the CDR3: TGTGCCAGCAGGACCTTAAAAGGGCACGGGAACACTGAAGCTTTCTTT. This gives the protein CASRTLKGHGNTEAFF. The chain links TRBV7-3 to TRBJ1-1; D gene uncertain. The CDR3 contains 16 residues. With 6 bases removed from V and 1 base from J, the gap between germline ends came to 18 bases. In germline, CDR1 is SGHTA, CDR2 FQGTGA.

This clonotype was recorded at least ten times. The chain links TRBV5-1 to TRBJ2-1; the match to TRBD1 covers 9 bases. The CDR3 runs to 15 residues. Trimming took 4 bases from V and 4 from J; bases not matched to a gene: 6. Germline CDR1 reads SGHRS; CDR2 reads YFSETQ. In nucleotides, the CDR3 is TGCGCCAGCAGCCCGCAGACAGGGGGATACAATGAGCAGTTCTTC. Encoded protein: CASSPQTGGYNEQFF.

This clonotype was detected many times. V and J are TRBV5-1 and TRBJ2-7, with a weak D call TRBD2 (5 bases). Germline V gene sequence: CDR1 SGHRS, CDR2 YFSETQ. The ends were cut back, 1 base at V and 5 bases at J, with 13 bases in the middle. The CDR3 has 14 residues. CDR3 protein: CASSLSGITHEQYF. The DNA for the CDR3 is TGCGCCAGCAGCTTGAGCGGAATTACCCACGAGCAGTACTTC.

On this clonotype itself: Given a much more abundant clone one base away, this may be a read error. Since the CDR3 does not end with the conserved phenylalanine or tryptophan, this likely comes from a read error. The chain employs TRBV5-1 and TRBJ2-7; D perhaps matches TRBD1 (6 bases). V dropped 6 bases and J dropped 1 base, with 14 bases sitting between them. CDR1 SGHRS and CDR2 YFSETQ come from the germline V gene. CDR3 length: 14 amino acids. The CDR3 is CASNPNGQSYEQYL. The CDR3 DNA sequence: TGCGCCAGCAACCCTAATGGACAGTCCTACGAGCAGTACCTC.

On this clonotype: The junction departs from germline at one end; a sequencing error may be responsible. The chain links TRBV7-7 to TRBJ2-5, with TRBD1 matching over 8 bases. The germline CDR1 and CDR2 sequences are SSHAT and FNYEAQ (reference sequence). The CDR3 loop spans 15 amino acids. The CDR3 DNA reads as TGTGCTAGCAGCTTTGGACAGGGAAATTTGGAGACCCAGTACTTC. Protein: CASSFGQGNLETQYF.

This clonotype was recorded at least ten times. The rearrangement links TRBV28 to TRBJ2-1; 8 nucleotides align to TRBD2. This CDR3 is 13 amino acids long. Trimming took 4 bases from V and 7 from J; bases not matched to a gene: 3. Germline lookup yields CDR1 MDHEN and CDR2 SYDVKM. Here the CDR3 reads CASSSGGVNEQFF. CDR3 bases: TGTGCCAGCAGTTCGGGGGGGGTAAATGAGCAGTTCTTC.

The V call is TRBV29-1, the J call TRBJ2-1; either TRBD1 or TRBD2 may fit D (5 bases each). CDR3 size: 13 residues. Trimming took 3 bases from V and 7 from J, leaving 13 bases between them. Germline CDR1 is SQVTM and CDR2 is ANQGSEA. DNA of the CDR3: TGCAGCGTTGAGAGGGGCAGGGAGAATGAGCAGTTCTTC. Amino acid sequence: CSVERGRENEQFF.

This clonotype has at least ten counts. The chain joins TRBV6-2 or TRBV6-3 to TRBJ2-1; D possibly corresponds to TRBD2 (5 bases). The V end lost 0 bases, the J end lost 12 bases, and 12 bases lay between the germline ends. The CDR3 consists of 13 residues. CDR1 is MNHEY, CDR2 SVGEGT, per germline. This CDR3 reads CASSYSTPRVQFF. In DNA, the CDR3 is TGTGCCAGCAGTTACTCGACCCCGCGGGTGCAGTTCTTC.